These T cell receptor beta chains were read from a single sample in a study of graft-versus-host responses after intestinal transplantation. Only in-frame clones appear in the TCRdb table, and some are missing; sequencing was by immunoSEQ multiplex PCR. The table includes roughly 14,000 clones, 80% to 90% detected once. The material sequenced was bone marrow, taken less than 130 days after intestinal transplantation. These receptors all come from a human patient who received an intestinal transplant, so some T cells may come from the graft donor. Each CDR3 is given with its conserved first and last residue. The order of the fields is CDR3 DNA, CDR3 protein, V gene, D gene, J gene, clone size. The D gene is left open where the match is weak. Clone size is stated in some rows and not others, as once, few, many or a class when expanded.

CDR3nt: TGTGCCAGCAGTAGGACAGGGGGTTTGGGCTACACCTTC
CDR3aa: CASSRTGGLGYTF
v_gene: TRBV6-6
d_gene: TRBD1
j_gene: TRBJ1-2
abundance: NA

CDR3nt: TGCGCCAGCAGCCAAGAAACAGGGAAGAATTCACCCCTCCACTTT
CDR3aa: CASSQETGKNSPLHF
v_gene: TRBV4-1
d_gene: NA
j_gene: TRBJ1-6
abundance: NA

CDR3nt: TGTGCCAGCTTGAAACGGGCTAGCGGCCACTACGAGCAGTACTTC
CDR3aa: CASLKRASGHYEQYF
v_gene: TRBV6-5
d_gene: TRBD2
j_gene: TRBJ2-7
abundance: NA

CDR3nt: TGTGCCAGCAGCTCAAACTCTGGGACTAGACCCACAGATACGCAGTATTTT
CDR3aa: CASSSNSGTRPTDTQYF
v_gene: TRBV7-6
d_gene: TRBD2
j_gene: TRBJ2-3
abundance: NA

CDR3nt: TGTGCCAGCAGCTCTACCGGGACAGGGGGCAATGGGGCCTACGAGCAGTACTTC
CDR3aa: CASSSTGTGGNGAYEQYF
v_gene: TRBV7-9
d_gene: TRBD1
j_gene: TRBJ2-7
abundance: NA

CDR3nt: TGTGCCAGCAGCCCGGACGGGAATCAGCCCCAGCATTTT
CDR3aa: CASSPDGNQPQHF
v_gene: TRBV7-9
d_gene: NA
j_gene: TRBJ1-5
abundance: NA

CDR3nt: TGTGCCACACGTCTGCGGCTAGCGAGCCTCACAGATACGCAGTATTTT
CDR3aa: CATRLRLASLTDTQYF
v_gene: TRBV19
d_gene: NA
j_gene: TRBJ2-3
abundance: NA

CDR3nt: TGTGCCACCAGCAATTACCGTCTAGACAGGCATCTAGTCTTC
CDR3aa: CATSNYRLDRHLVF
v_gene: TRBV15
d_gene: NA
j_gene: TRBJ2-1
abundance: NA

CDR3nt: TGTGCCAGTAGCCTGGACAGTGACGATGAAAAACTGTTTTTT
CDR3aa: CASSLDSDDEKLFF
v_gene: TRBV19
d_gene: NA
j_gene: TRBJ1-4
abundance: NA

CDR3nt: TGCGCCAGCACCGGGGGCTCCTGGGCTGAGCAGTTCTTC
CDR3aa: CASTGGSWAEQFF
v_gene: TRBV10-2
d_gene: NA
j_gene: TRBJ2-1
abundance: NA

CDR3nt: TGTGCCACCAGCAGAGGGGGCGAGCAGTACTTC
CDR3aa: CATSRGGEQYF
v_gene: TRBV15
d_gene: NA
j_gene: TRBJ2-7
abundance: once

CDR3nt: TGTGCCAGCAGTGAATTGGGGGGTTTGAACACTGAAGCTTTCTTT
CDR3aa: CASSELGGLNTEAFF
v_gene: TRBV6-1
d_gene: NA
j_gene: TRBJ1-1
abundance: NA

CDR3nt: TGTGCCAGCAGTTACGGTCTGGGGAACACTGAAGCTTTCTTT
CDR3aa: CASSYGLGNTEAFF
v_gene: TRBV6-6
d_gene: NA
j_gene: TRBJ1-1
abundance: NA

CDR3nt: TGCGCCAGCAGCTTCTACCCTGCCGGGACTCAATCCTACGAGCAGTACTTC
CDR3aa: CASSFYPAGTQSYEQYF
v_gene: TRBV5-1
d_gene: NA
j_gene: TRBJ2-7
abundance: NA

CDR3nt: TGTGCCAGCAGACGGCCGGGACAATGGATCACTGCAACTAATGAAAAACTGTTTTTT
CDR3aa: CASRRPGQWITATNEKLFF
v_gene: TRBV28
d_gene: NA
j_gene: TRBJ1-4
abundance: once

CDR3nt: TGTGCCAGCTCACCACCGGGACAGGGGGCCTACGAGCAGTACTTC
CDR3aa: CASSPPGQGAYEQYF
v_gene: TRBV18
d_gene: TRBD1
j_gene: TRBJ2-7
abundance: NA

CDR3nt: TGTGCCAGCAGCTTAGAGGCTAGCGGGAAGGATACGCAGTATTTT
CDR3aa: CASSLEASGKDTQYF
v_gene: TRBV11-2
d_gene: TRBD2
j_gene: TRBJ2-3
abundance: NA

CDR3nt: TGTGCCAGCAGTTGGGGGACAGGTATCAGCTCCTACGAGCAGTACTTC
CDR3aa: CASSWGTGISSYEQYF
v_gene: TRBV28
d_gene: TRBD1
j_gene: TRBJ2-7
abundance: NA

CDR3nt: TGTGCCAGTACCCCGGCTGACTTCAGGAGACCTGAGCCCCAGCATTTT
CDR3aa: CASTPADFRRPEPQHF
v_gene: TRBV19
d_gene: NA
j_gene: TRBJ1-5
abundance: once

CDR3nt: TGTGCCAGCAGTCCCCAAGGCGGGAGGGCGGGCGAGCAGTACTTC
CDR3aa: CASSPQGGRAGEQYF
v_gene: TRBV28
d_gene: TRBD2
j_gene: TRBJ2-7
abundance: NA

CDR3nt: TGTGCCAGCAGCCCTGGGGGGGGCTTGGGGACCCAGTACTTC
CDR3aa: CASSPGGGLGTQYF
v_gene: TRBV5-6
d_gene: NA
j_gene: TRBJ2-5
abundance: once

CDR3nt: TGCGCCAGCAGCTTGGAGGGACTAGCGGGAGTAGATACGCAGTATTTT
CDR3aa: CASSLEGLAGVDTQYF
v_gene: TRBV5-1
d_gene: TRBD2
j_gene: TRBJ2-3
abundance: NA

CDR3nt: TGTGCCAGCAGAATCGGGGGACTGACGGATACGCAGTATTTT
CDR3aa: CASRIGGLTDTQYF
v_gene: TRBV4-2
d_gene: NA
j_gene: TRBJ2-3
abundance: NA

CDR3nt: TGTGCCAGAAGCTTGGGACTAGCGGCTTACAATGAGCAGTTCTTC
CDR3aa: CARSLGLAAYNEQFF
v_gene: TRBV5-3
d_gene: TRBD2
j_gene: TRBJ2-1
abundance: NA

CDR3nt: TGTGCCAGCAGCTTGAGGGTAGGGGAGGGCTACGAGCAGTACTTC
CDR3aa: CASSLRVGEGYEQYF
v_gene: TRBV13
d_gene: TRBD2
j_gene: TRBJ2-7
abundance: NA

CDR3nt: TGTGCCAGCAGCCCAGTGGGACTAGCGGGAAACGAGCAGTACTTC
CDR3aa: CASSPVGLAGNEQYF
v_gene: TRBV7-8
d_gene: TRBD2
j_gene: TRBJ2-7
abundance: NA

CDR3nt: TGTGCCAGCAGCTTAAAGGGGGGTCTGTACAGCTACGAGCAGTACTTC
CDR3aa: CASSLKGGLYSYEQYF
v_gene: TRBV7-2
d_gene: NA
j_gene: TRBJ2-7
abundance: NA

CDR3nt: TGTGCCAGCAGCGCCGACTACGAGCAGTACTTC
CDR3aa: CASSADYEQYF
v_gene: TRBV7-9
d_gene: NA
j_gene: TRBJ2-7
abundance: NA

CDR3nt: TGTGCCAGTAGTAGCGTAAGGGTCGATGAGCAGTTCTTC
CDR3aa: CASSSVRVDEQFF
v_gene: TRBV19
d_gene: NA
j_gene: TRBJ2-1
abundance: NA

CDR3nt: TGCGCCAGCAGCCACTCGCGGGAGGGCTCCTACGAGCAGTACTTC
CDR3aa: CASSHSREGSYEQYF
v_gene: TRBV10-1
d_gene: TRBD2
j_gene: TRBJ2-7
abundance: NA

CDR3nt: TGTGCCAGCAGCCCTCGAGCCCATCCAAGCACAGATACGCAGTATTTT
CDR3aa: CASSPRAHPSTDTQYF
v_gene: TRBV4-2
d_gene: NA
j_gene: TRBJ2-3
abundance: NA

CDR3nt: TGCGCCAGCAGCCAAGAGCCACGGGTAAATAACTATGGCTACACCTTC
CDR3aa: CASSQEPRVNNYGYTF
v_gene: TRBV4-3
d_gene: NA
j_gene: TRBJ1-2
abundance: NA

CDR3nt: TGTGCCAGAAGCTTGGGAACGGAGACCCAGTACTTC
CDR3aa: CARSLGTETQYF
v_gene: TRBV5-3
d_gene: NA
j_gene: TRBJ2-5
abundance: NA

CDR3nt: TGTGCCAGTAGTATGACACCCCTGCCCCCGTACAATGAGCAGTTCTTC
CDR3aa: CASSMTPLPPYNEQFF
v_gene: TRBV19
d_gene: NA
j_gene: TRBJ2-1
abundance: NA

CDR3nt: TGTGCCACCAGGGGCTACGAGCAGTACTTC
CDR3aa: CATRGYEQYF
v_gene: TRBV10-3
d_gene: NA
j_gene: TRBJ2-7
abundance: NA

CDR3nt: TGTGCCAGCAGCCCACACCCGGGACAGAACTATGGCTACACCTTC
CDR3aa: CASSPHPGQNYGYTF
v_gene: TRBV11-2
d_gene: TRBD1
j_gene: TRBJ1-2
abundance: NA

CDR3nt: TGTGCCAGTACTATAGGTTCCCAGCCCCAGCATTTT
CDR3aa: CASTIGSQPQHF
v_gene: TRBV19
d_gene: NA
j_gene: TRBJ1-5
abundance: NA

CDR3nt: TGCGCCAGCAGTCCCCCGGGACAGGGGCTCTGGGAGCAGTACTTC
CDR3aa: CASSPPGQGLWEQYF
v_gene: TRBV23-1
d_gene: TRBD1
j_gene: TRBJ2-7
abundance: NA

CDR3nt: TGCGCCAGCAGCCTCATGGTGGACTCCTACAATGAGCAGTTCTTC
CDR3aa: CASSLMVDSYNEQFF
v_gene: TRBV4-1
d_gene: NA
j_gene: TRBJ2-1
abundance: NA

CDR3nt: TGCGCCAGCAGCTTGGAGTTAGCGGGAGGGGTGGAGGAGACCCAGTACTTC
CDR3aa: CASSLELAGGVEETQYF
v_gene: TRBV5-1
d_gene: TRBD2
j_gene: TRBJ2-5
abundance: once

CDR3nt: TGTGCCAGCAGCGCCCCGGGACGGCCACCGTACTTC
CDR3aa: CASSAPGRPPYF
v_gene: TRBV9
d_gene: NA
j_gene: TRBJ2-5
abundance: NA

CDR3nt: TGTGCCACCAACCAGCGGGGGGGTTTCGCGGGACGAAACACAGATACGCAGTATTTT
CDR3aa: CATNQRGGFAGRNTDTQYF
v_gene: TRBV2
d_gene: TRBD2
j_gene: TRBJ2-3
abundance: NA

CDR3nt: TGTGCCAGCAGCCAAGCCGAGCGGGCCTCCTACAATGAGCAGTTCTTC
CDR3aa: CASSQAERASYNEQFF
v_gene: TRBV5-4
d_gene: NA
j_gene: TRBJ2-1
abundance: NA

CDR3nt: TGTGCCAGCAGTCTTTCGGGTTATAGCAATCAGCCCCAGCATTTT
CDR3aa: CASSLSGYSNQPQHF
v_gene: TRBV27
d_gene: NA
j_gene: TRBJ1-5
abundance: NA

CDR3nt: TGTGCCAGCAGAGACTACGAGCAGTACTTC
CDR3aa: CASRDYEQYF
v_gene: TRBV6-5
d_gene: NA
j_gene: TRBJ2-7
abundance: NA

CDR3nt: TGTGCCAGCAGTGACGGGCTAGCCCACAATGAGCAGTTCTTC
CDR3aa: CASSDGLAHNEQFF
v_gene: TRBV6-4
d_gene: NA
j_gene: TRBJ2-1
abundance: NA